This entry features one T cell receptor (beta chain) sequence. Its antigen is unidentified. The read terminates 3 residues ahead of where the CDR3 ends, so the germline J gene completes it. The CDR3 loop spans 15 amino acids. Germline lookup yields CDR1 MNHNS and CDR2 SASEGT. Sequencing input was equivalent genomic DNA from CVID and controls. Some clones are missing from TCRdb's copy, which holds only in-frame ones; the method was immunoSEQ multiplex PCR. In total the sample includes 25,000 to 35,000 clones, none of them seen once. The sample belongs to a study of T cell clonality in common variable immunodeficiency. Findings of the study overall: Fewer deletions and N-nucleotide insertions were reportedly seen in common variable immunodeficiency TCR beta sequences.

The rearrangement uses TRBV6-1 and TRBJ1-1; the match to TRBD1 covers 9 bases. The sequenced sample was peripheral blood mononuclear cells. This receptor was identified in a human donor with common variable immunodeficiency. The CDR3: CASSVLPGQGQEAFF. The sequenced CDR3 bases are TGTGCCAGCAGTGTACTCCCGGGACAGGGCCAAGAA.